Shown below are 29 T cell receptor beta chains from a single sample sequenced in a study of patients and donors after allogeneic stem cell transplantation. TCRdb ran MiXCR on the RT-PCR reads and lists one entry per CDR3 protein. Here the sample spans about a million distinct CDR3 sequences, under 20% being singletons. The sample consisted of blood, either unsorted or a sorted T cell fraction (not recorded which). All receptors come from a human donor who was either an allogeneic HSCT recipient or a stem cell or donor lymphocyte infusion donor (not recorded which). It is not recorded whose cells these are; they may come from a transplant donor.

This clonotype has just a few counts. This rearrangement joins TRBV4-2 to TRBJ2-7, with D possibly matching TRBD2 (6 bases). The CDR3 length is 16 residues. Trimming removed 1 base at V and 6 bases at J, with 19 bases between. The germline CDR1 and CDR2 sequences are LGHNA and YNFKEQ. The CDR3 coding sequence is TGTGCCAGCAGCCAAGTTCGACTAGTCGGTTCTTGCGAGCAGTACTTC. As protein: CASSQVRLVGSCEQYF.

The chain recombines TRBV20-1 with TRBJ1-2; maybe TRBD1 (5 bases). Trimming removed 6 bases at V and 5 bases at J, with 19 bases between. This CDR3 comprises 14 residues. Germline loops: CDR1 DFQATT, CDR2 SNEGSKA (reference sequence). CDR3 residues: CSAKTVPGPYGYTF. The CDR3 DNA sequence: TGCAGTGCAAAGACAGTTCCCGGCCCATATGGCTACACCTTC.

This clonotype showed up just a few times. V is TRBV6-5 and J is TRBJ2-7; D is ambiguous. V lost 6 bases, J lost 0 bases, and 6 bases lay in between. The CDR3 is 12 residues long. Germline V lookup: CDR1 MNHEY, CDR2 SVGAGI. CDR3 coding DNA: TGTGCCAGCAGGTCCCACTCCTACGAGCAGTACTTC. Translated, it gives CASRSHSYEQYF.

This chain uses TRBV10-3 with TRBJ2-7, with D perhaps matching TRBD1 or TRBD2 (5 bases each). Germline CDR1 reads ENHRY; CDR2 reads SYGVKD. This CDR3 spans 14 amino acids. The germline V and J ends were trimmed by 3 bases and 4 bases, with 13 bases remaining between them. CDR3 protein: CAISDRDGGYEQYF. CDR3 in DNA: TGTGCCATCAGTGATAGGGACGGTGGATACGAGCAGTACTTC.

This clonotype was detected only a few times. The chain uses TRBV15 and TRBJ2-7, with a possible D match to TRBD2 (7 bases). Germline CDR1 LNHNV, CDR2 YYDKDF (reference sequence). Between the trimmed V and J ends, which lost 1 base and 7 bases, there was a span of 14 bases. CDR3 length: 14 residues. The CDR3 DNA reads TGTGCCACCAGCAGAGGTACAGGGAGGGGGGAGCAGTACTTC. Its protein product is CATSRGTGRGEQYF.

This clonotype was picked up a small number of times. This chain connects TRBV6-5 to TRBJ1-4; D unresolved. The CDR3 is 15 amino acids. Trimming removed 0 bases at V and 4 bases at J, with 9 bases between. Germline V CDR1 and CDR2: MNHEY, SVGAGI. CDR3 sequence (DNA): TGTGCCAGCAGTTACTCAGGATGGAGTAATGAAAAACTGTTTTTT. Its protein is CASSYSGWSNEKLFF.

The V gene is TRBV3-1, the J gene TRBJ2-7; D is perhaps TRBD2 (6 bases). The germline CDR1 and CDR2 sequences are LGHDT and YNNKEL (reference sequence). This CDR3 region has 18 residues. V lost 0 bases and J lost 10, with 28 bases in between. The CDR3 sequence is CASSQEGVGSGKLQIQYF. The CDR3 DNA reads as TGTGCCAGCAGCCAAGAAGGGGTCGGGAGTGGAAAGCTGCAAATCCAGTACTTC.

This clonotype was recorded a few times. The V and J genes are TRBV6-5 and TRBJ1-2; possible D gene TRBD1, 5 bases. V lost 4 bases, J lost 5 bases, and 17 bases lay in between. This CDR3 comprises 15 residues. Germline V gene lookup returns CDR1 MNHEY and CDR2 SVGAGI. CDR3 sequence reads: CASSWRGFSEYGYTF. CDR3 DNA sequence: TGTGCCAGCAGTTGGAGGGGATTCAGCGAGTATGGCTACACCTTC.

In the case of this clonotype: One junction end does not reproduce the germline sequence, and a read error may be involved. J is TRBJ2-7 and V is TRBV12-3 or TRBV12-4, with D hard to call. The CDR3 length is 14 residues. The CDR3 DNA sequence: TGTGCCATCAGTTTTTTCCGGAACACCTACGAGCAGTACTTC. Its translation: CAISFFRNTYEQYF.

The chain recombines TRBV5-1 with TRBJ1-5, with D perhaps matching TRBD1 (5 bases). Trimming took off 3 bases at V and 1 base at J, with 11 bases between the two ends. Per the germline V gene, CDR1 is SGHRS and CDR2 is YFSETQ. The CDR3 has 15 residues. The CDR3 DNA is TGCGCCAGCAGCTCCAACGGGGGGAGCAATCAGCCCCAGCATTTT. It encodes CASSSNGGSNQPQHF.

The chain joins TRBV7-2 to TRBJ2-4; no reliable D call. This CDR3 spans 11 amino acids. Germline CDR1 is SGHTA and CDR2 is FQGNSA. V was cut by 3 bases and J by 8 bases, with 5 bases left in between. CDR3 in DNA: TGTGCCAGCAGCTTTAAGGACATTCAGTACTTC. Amino acids: CASSFKDIQYF.

This clonotype occurred many times. This chain links TRBV5-1 with TRBJ2-7; D ambiguous. This CDR3 spans 15 amino acids. V was shortened by 0 bases and J by 5 bases, with 15 bases between the two germline ends. Germline assignment: CDR1 SGHRS and CDR2 YFSETQ. CDR3 nucleotides: TGCGCCAGCAGCTTGGTTAGCCTCACTAAGGACGAGCAGTACTTC. Translating gives CASSLVSLTKDEQYF.

The chain carries TRBV6-1 and TRBJ2-2, with D tentatively TRBD2 (5 bases). This CDR3 has 13 amino acids. V was trimmed by 8 bases and J by 2 bases, leaving 9 bases between them. The V gene's germline CDR1 is MNHNS and CDR2 SASEGT. CDR3 protein: CASVRGNTGELFF. In DNA, the CDR3 is TGTGCCAGCGTCCGGGGAAACACCGGGGAGCTGTTTTTT.

This chain connects TRBV20-1 to TRBJ2-5; D not certain. Per germline, CDR1 DFQATT and CDR2 SNEGSKA (reference sequence). This CDR3 is built from 13 residues. V lost 6 bases, J lost 1 base, and 12 bases lay in between. The CDR3 DNA follows: TGCAGTGCCCCGGTCGGGCCCCAAGAGACCCAGTACTTC. Amino acids: CSAPVGPQETQYF.

The rearrangement uses TRBV5-1 and TRBJ2-4, with 10 positions matching TRBD1. This CDR3 is built from 15 residues. V trimming: 4 bases; J trimming: 6 bases; junction bases outside the gene matches: 7. CDR1 is SGHRS, CDR2 YFSETQ, per germline. The CDR3 protein is CASSERQGAGNIQYF. CDR3 in DNA: TGCGCCAGCAGCGAAAGACAGGGGGCGGGAAACATTCAGTACTTC. The variable domain in full, completed from reference TRBV5-1 and TRBJ2-4, reads KAGVTQTPRYLIKTRGQQVTLSCSPISGHRSVSWYQQTPGQGLQFLFEYFSETQRNKGNFPGRFSGRQFSNSRSEMNVSTLELGDSALYLCASSERQGAGNIQYFGAGTRLSVL.

This clonotype was counted a few times. This chain connects TRBV25-1 to TRBJ1-5, with D unclear. The CDR3 sequence is 16 residues long. Trimming cost V 2 bases and J 3 bases, with 14 bases left between them. The germline gives CDR1 MGHDK, CDR2 SYGVNS. As DNA, the CDR3 is TGTGCCAGCAGTGAACTTGTACCCGAACTCAATCAGCCCCAGCATTTT. Translating gives CASSELVPELNQPQHF.

V is TRBV6-1 and J is TRBJ1-2; D is undetermined. This CDR3 contains 16 residues. CDR1 is MNHNS, CDR2 SASEGT, per germline. Trimming pared 2 bases from V and 5 bases from J, leaving 18 bases between. In DNA, the CDR3 is TGTGCCAGCAGTGAATCTCCCCCTTGGGTCGCGTATGGCTACACCTTC. Protein sequence: CASSESPPWVAYGYTF.

This clonotype was counted a few times. The chain combines TRBV15 with TRBJ1-2; D is unclear. With 1 base removed from V and 2 bases from J, the gap between germline ends came to 11 bases. The CDR3 is 15 amino acids. Germline assignment: CDR1 LNHNV and CDR2 YYDKDF (reference sequence). As DNA, the CDR3 is TGTGCCACCAGCAGAGGCATAGAAAAGAACTATGGCTACACCTTC. It encodes CATSRGIEKNYGYTF.

This chain uses TRBV12-3 or TRBV12-4 with TRBJ2-5; the D is unclear. The CDR3 runs 15 residues. The ends were cut back, 6 bases at V and 5 bases at J, with 19 bases in the middle. The CDR3, as DNA: TGTGCCAGCAGCCCACGCGGCCTCAACCGGGAGACCCAGTACTTC. This encodes CASSPRGLNRETQYF.

This clonotype was counted at least ten times. The genes are TRBV14 and TRBJ2-1; 8 nucleotides align to TRBD1. The CDR3 is made up of 17 amino acids. CDR1 is SGHDN, CDR2 FVKESK, per germline. V lost 1 base to trimming and J lost 10 bases; unmatched junction nucleotides: 15. The CDR3 DNA reads as TGTGCCAGCAGCCAAGTCGGGACAGGTTACGGTTCACGAGAGCAGTTCTTC. Its protein is CASSQVGTGYGSREQFF.

This chain joins TRBV7-7 and TRBJ2-7; 9 bases are a match to TRBD2. The junction had 2 bases not matched to a gene; V was cut back by 5 bases and J by 3 bases. The V gene's germline CDR1 is SSHAT and CDR2 FNYEAQ (reference sequence). The CDR3 runs 13 residues. Here the CDR3 reads CASSQTSGYEQYF. CDR3 coding DNA: TGTGCCAGCAGCCAGACTAGCGGCTACGAGCAGTACTTC.

The chain recombines TRBV12-3 or TRBV12-4 with TRBJ2-7, with D possibly TRBD1 on 6 matching bases. This CDR3 is 13 amino acids long. Deletions cut 6 bases from V and 7 bases from J, with 16 bases between. This CDR3 is CASRTLGAGEQYF. The CDR3 DNA reads TGTGCCAGCAGAACCTTGGGGGCCGGTGAGCAGTACTTC.

This clonotype has just a few counts. The gene calls are TRBV2 and TRBJ1-3, with D uncertain. From germline, CDR1 is SNHLY and CDR2 FYNNEI. Trimming left V 4 bases short and J 0 bases short, with 7 bases between. The CDR3 consists of 14 residues. The CDR3 protein is CASSGRSSGNTIYF. The CDR3 nucleotides read TGTGCCAGCAGTGGCAGAAGCTCTGGAAACACCATATATTTT.

This clonotype has more than one count but fewer than ten. The rearrangement links TRBV20-1 to TRBJ2-2, with D perhaps being TRBD1 or TRBD2 (6 bases each). Trimming took 6 bases from V and 0 from J, leaving 11 bases between them. The CDR3 has 14 amino acids. The germline V gene encodes CDR1 DFQATT and CDR2 SNEGSKA (reference sequence). The CDR3 region has the DNA TGCAGTGCCCCGGGGGCAGCGAACACCGGGGAGCTGTTTTTT. It yields the protein CSAPGAANTGELFF.

This clonotype was picked up many times. The chain carries TRBV4-2 and TRBJ1-5, with unresolved D. V was trimmed by 1 base and J by 5 bases, leaving 15 bases between them. The germline V gene has CDR1 LGHNA and CDR2 YNFKEQ. This CDR3 region has 16 residues. The CDR3 nucleotides read TGTGCCAGCAGCCAAGTTGTGAAGCTTTTAGATCAGCCCCAGCATTTT. This gives the protein CASSQVVKLLDQPQHF.

This clonotype has a handful of counts. The chain couples TRBV11-2 to TRBJ2-7; 9 bases are a match to TRBD2. The CDR3 length is 15 residues. Unmatched junction bases numbered 8, after V lost 5 bases and J lost 3 bases. The V gene's germline CDR1 is SGHAT and CDR2 FQNNGV. In nucleotides, the CDR3 is TGTGCCAGCAGCCCGGTAGCGGGAGTTGGCTACGAGCAGTACTTC. It codes for CASSPVAGVGYEQYF.

Ten or more counts support this clonotype. This CDR3 reads CASSESDSIWGKLFF. The DNA for the CDR3 is TGTGCCAGCAGTGAATCGGACTCGATCTGGGGAAAACTGTTTTTT. The chain links TRBV25-1 to TRBJ1-4; the D is unclear. CDR3 size: 15 residues. CDR1 and CDR2 (germline): MGHDK, SYGVNS. V dropped 1 base and J dropped 10 bases, with 16 bases sitting between them.

The chain couples TRBV4-3 to TRBJ1-2; D call uncertain. V dropped 0 bases and J dropped 8 bases, with 13 bases sitting between them. Germline CDR1 reads LGHNA; CDR2 reads YSLEER. The length of the CDR3 is 14 residues. For the CDR3, the DNA is TGCGCCAGCAGCCAAGAAAAAGGGTTTGGGGGCTACACCTTC. Residues: CASSQEKGFGGYTF.

The V call is TRBV12-3 or TRBV12-4, the J call TRBJ2-5; 7 positions agree with TRBD1. The J segment lost 7 bases and the V segment lost 5 bases, leaving 4 bases of the junction unmatched. The CDR3 consists of 12 residues. The DNA for the CDR3 is TGTGCCAGCAGTAGACAGGGATGGACCCAGTACTTC. This sequence encodes CASSRQGWTQYF.